The 25 T cell receptor beta chains presented below share a single source sample, sequenced in a study of cytomegalovirus exposure and HLA in healthy donors. 60 Vbeta and 13 Jbeta primers were used in PCR. This table comes from immunoSEQ multiplex PCR, and its TCRdb copy is limited to in-frame clones, with some not included. The table shows 65,000 or so clones, with around 73% occurring only once. Sequencing input: PBMCs. The receptors were gathered from a girl aged 5-17 years in good health and CMV-seropositive.

The genes are TRBV7-9 and TRBJ2-1; TRBD1 aligns across 7 bases. J was trimmed by 3 bases and V by 7 bases; bases with no gene match: 6. The germline V gene has CDR1 SEHNR and CDR2 FQNEAQ (reference sequence). The CDR3 covers 14 residues. The CDR3 bases are TGTGCCAGCACCGAGAACAGGGGCTACAATGAGCAGTTCTTC. Protein product: CASTENRGYNEQFF.

The gene calls are TRBV15 and TRBJ2-1, with D maybe TRBD1 (6 bases). V lost 2 bases to trimming and J lost 1 base, with 12 bases between them. CDR1 is LNHNV and CDR2 is YYDKDF in the germline V gene (reference sequence). CDR3 length: 16 amino acids. The CDR3 DNA reads TGTGCCACCAGCAGACAGGGGATTGGATCCTACAATGAGCAGTTCTTC. It codes for CATSRQGIGSYNEQFF. Full variable domain (missing parts from reference TRBV15 and TRBJ2-1): DAMVIQNPRYQVTQFGKPVTLSCSQTLNHNVMYWYQQKSSQAPKLLFHYYDKDFNNEADTPDNFQSRRPNTSFCFLDIRSPGLGDTAMYLCATSRQGIGSYNEQFFGPGTRLTVL.

The genes are TRBV11-2 and TRBJ2-4; 11 nucleotides match TRBD2. CDR1 is SGHAT and CDR2 is FQNNGV in the germline V gene. This CDR3 is 20 amino acids long. The trim removed 0 bases at V and 9 bases at J, leaving 19 bases unmatched. The CDR3 here is CASSLEWAGGLAAQRSIQYF. CDR3 nucleotide sequence: TGTGCCAGCAGCTTAGAGTGGGCGGGGGGACTAGCGGCACAGAGGTCCATTCAGTACTTC.

The rearrangement uses TRBV7-8 and TRBJ2-4, with D uncertain. The V end lost 5 bases, the J end lost 0 bases, and 11 bases lay between the germline ends. CDR1 is SGHVS, CDR2 FQNEAQ, per germline. The CDR3 is 15 residues long. DNA of the CDR3: TGTGCCAGCAGCAGCCAAATTCTAGCCAAAAACATTCAGTACTTC. This encodes CASSSQILAKNIQYF.

The rearrangement uses TRBV18 and TRBJ1-2; D gene ambiguous. Germline V gene data show CDR1 as KGHSH and CDR2 as LQKENI. The V end lost 4 bases, the J end lost 5 bases, and 14 bases lay between the germline ends. The CDR3 is 14 amino acids. The CDR3 loop is CASSQMEETYGYTF. The CDR3 bases are TGTGCCAGCTCACAGATGGAGGAAACGTATGGCTACACCTTC.

Here the CDR3 reads CASSEEGARTEAFF. In DNA, the CDR3 is TGCGCCAGCAGTGAGGAAGGGGCGCGCACTGAAGCTTTCTTT. This chain uses TRBV10-2 with TRBJ1-1; the D gene is possibly TRBD1 (5 bases). Germline lookup yields CDR1 WSHSY and CDR2 SAAADI. The CDR3 length is 14 residues. The V end was cut by 2 bases, the J end by 4 bases, with 11 bases between.

J is TRBJ2-2 and V is TRBV29-1, with D perhaps matching TRBD1 (5 bases). Trimming took 5 bases from V and 6 from J, leaving 13 bases between them. Germline lookup yields CDR1 SQVTM and CDR2 ANQGSEA. This CDR3 region has 13 residues. The CDR3 DNA follows: TGCAGCGTTAGGGGTAAAGGGGCCGGGGAGCTGTTTTTT. Its protein is CSVRGKGAGELFF.

The V and J genes are TRBV6-5 and TRBJ1-6; weak D call: TRBD1 (6 bases). Trimming took off 6 bases at V and 9 bases at J, with 15 bases between the two ends. In germline, CDR1 is MNHEY, CDR2 SVGAGI. This CDR3 region has 14 residues. CDR3 residues: CASRPRGISSPLHF. The CDR3 DNA follows: TGTGCCAGCAGACCCAGGGGAATATCTTCACCCCTCCACTTT.

Worth noting for this clone: One end of the junction fails to match germline, which may point to a read error. The chain joins TRBV28 to TRBJ2-6; 9 bases line up with TRBD1. This CDR3 spans 17 amino acids. Germline CDR1 is MDHEN and CDR2 is SYDVKM. CDR3 DNA: TGTGCCAGCAGTTACGGGACAGGGAGGCCTGGAGCCAACGTCCTGACTTTC. Residues: CASSYGTGRPGANVLTF.

V usage is TRBV6-1 and J usage is TRBJ2-2; D is perhaps TRBD2 (6 bases). V lost 4 bases to trimming and J lost 1 base, with 13 bases between them. CDR1 and CDR2 (germline): MNHNS, SASEGT. There are 16 residues in the CDR3. CDR3 region: CASSGLSGVNTGELFF. The DNA for the CDR3 is TGTGCCAGCAGTGGGTTATCGGGGGTGAACACCGGGGAGCTGTTTTTT.

The chain carries TRBV6-1 and TRBJ1-2; D call uncertain. Germline-derived CDR1 and CDR2 are MNHNS and SASEGT. The V and J ends lost 2 bases and 4 bases respectively, with 17 bases between them. This CDR3 is built from 16 residues. CDR3 coding DNA: TGTGCCAGCAGTGAACCTGGAACAGATAAGTCCTATGGCTACACCTTC. Its translation is CASSEPGTDKSYGYTF.

This rearrangement joins TRBV6-5 to TRBJ1-1; unclear D gene. Germline V gives CDR1 MNHEY, CDR2 SVGAGI. The CDR3 is made up of 13 amino acids. V dropped 6 bases and J dropped 5 bases, with 13 bases sitting between them. The CDR3 sequence: CASRVAGRTEAFF. DNA of the CDR3: TGTGCCAGCAGGGTCGCGGGAAGAACTGAAGCTTTCTTT.

This clone was seen a few times. This sequence joins TRBV10-3 and TRBJ2-1, with 8 bases matching TRBD2. V lost 11 bases and J lost 0; bases outside the gene matches: 3. From germline, CDR1 is ENHRY and CDR2 SYGVKD. There are 13 residues in the CDR3. As DNA, the CDR3 is TGTGCCTCCAGCGGGAGCTCCTACAATGAGCAGTTCTTC. It translates to CASSGSSYNEQFF.

This chain links TRBV29-1 with TRBJ2-7, with a weak D call TRBD2 (5 bases). The CDR3 runs 14 residues. Germline lookup yields CDR1 SQVTM and CDR2 ANQGSEA. V was trimmed by 1 base and J by 1 base, leaving 11 bases between them. As DNA, the CDR3 is TGCAGCGTTGAAGGGGTTGGGGAGTCCTACGAGCAGTACTTC. Protein: CSVEGVGESYEQYF.

This clone came up a few times. The rearrangement links TRBV20-1 to TRBJ1-1, with unresolved D. In germline, CDR1 is DFQATT, CDR2 SNEGSKA (reference sequence). V was clipped by 3 bases and J by 6 bases, with 5 bases between them. The CDR3 is made up of 10 amino acids. The DNA for the CDR3 is TGCAGTGCTAGTAGATCTGAAGCTTTCTTT. Translated, it gives CSASRSEAFF.

This sequence joins TRBV5-1 and TRBJ2-6; D perhaps matches TRBD2 (6 bases). Germline assignment: CDR1 SGHRS and CDR2 YFSETQ. This CDR3 is built from 16 residues. Trimming removed 0 bases from V and 4 bases from J, with 11 bases in between. The CDR3 coding sequence is TGCGCCAGCAGCTTGGTTCCGGGGGTAGGGGCCAACGTCCTGACTTTC. Translated, it gives CASSLVPGVGANVLTF. Combining the CDR3 with reference TRBV5-1 and TRBJ2-6 gives the whole variable domain KAGVTQTPRYLIKTRGQQVTLSCSPISGHRSVSWYQQTPGQGLQFLFEYFSETQRNKGNFPGRFSGRQFSNSRSEMNVSTLELGDSALYLCASSLVPGVGANVLTFGAGSRLTVL.

The V call is TRBV4-1, the J call TRBJ1-2, with 9 bases aligning to TRBD1. Germline CDR1 and CDR2: MGHRA and YSYEKL. CDR3 size: 16 residues. V lost 4 bases to trimming and J lost 4 bases; unmatched junction nucleotides: 10. DNA for the CDR3: TGCGCCAGCAGCCCCTCAACAGGGGGCCGTTTCTATGGCTACACCTTC. Translation: CASSPSTGGRFYGYTF.

The CDR3 sequence is CASSELPGRSYTF. CDR3 DNA sequence: TGTGCCAGCAGTGAACTTCCAGGGAGGAGCTACACCTTC. This chain joins TRBV2 and TRBJ1-2; maybe TRBD1 (5 bases). The CDR3 sequence is 13 residues long. Germline V gene lookup returns CDR1 SNHLY and CDR2 FYNNEI. Trimming took off 2 bases at V and 9 bases at J, with 13 bases between the two ends. Full variable domain (rest looked up from reference TRBV2 and TRBJ1-2): EPEVTQTPSHQVTQMGQEVILRCVPISNHLYFYWYRQILGQKVEFLVSFYNNEISEKSEIFDDQFSVERPDGSNFTLKIRSTKLEDSAMYFCASSELPGRSYTFGSGTRLTVV.

This clone ranks as medium-sized. The J gene is TRBJ1-2, the V gene TRBV6-5; the D is unclear. This CDR3 is built from 11 residues. CDR1 MNHEY and CDR2 SVGAGI come from the germline V gene. Trimming stripped 2 bases from V and 8 bases from J, with 6 bases between. The CDR3 DNA sequence: TGTGCCAGCAGTTACCCGGGGGGCTACACCTTC. Translating gives CASSYPGGYTF.

The chain couples TRBV7-9 to TRBJ2-7; tentative D call: TRBD1 (6 bases). From germline, CDR1 is SEHNR and CDR2 FQNEAQ (reference sequence). Trimming removed 2 bases from V and 0 bases from J, with 8 bases in between. This CDR3 has 14 amino acids. CDR3 sequence (DNA): TGTGCCAGCAGCTTAACAGGGAGCTCCTACGAGCAGTACTTC. Its translation: CASSLTGSSYEQYF.

This chain connects TRBV5-4 to TRBJ2-1; TRBD2 aligns across 7 bases. Per germline, CDR1 SGHNT and CDR2 YYREEE (reference sequence). Unmatched junction bases numbered 0, after V lost 1 base and J lost 2 bases. The CDR3 sequence is 14 residues long. The CDR3 sequence is CASSLTSAYNEQFF. DNA of the CDR3: TGTGCCAGCAGCTTGACTAGCGCCTACAATGAGCAGTTCTTC.

V usage is TRBV6-6 and J usage is TRBJ1-1; D unresolved. Trimming pared 6 bases from V and 1 base from J, leaving 18 bases between. Germline V CDR1 and CDR2: MNHNY, SVGAGI (reference sequence). This CDR3 spans 16 amino acids. The CDR3 protein is CASSQSPKTSNTEAFF. The CDR3 DNA follows: TGTGCCAGCAGCCAATCCCCAAAGACTTCGAACACTGAAGCTTTCTTT.

V and J are TRBV7-2 and TRBJ2-6; 8 bases are shared with TRBD1. Germline V gene sequence: CDR1 SGHTA, CDR2 FQGNSA. This CDR3 is built from 18 residues. V shed 4 bases, J shed 0 bases, and the junction held 8 bases outside the gene matches. The CDR3 DNA follows: TGTGCCAGCAGCTCCCGGGACAGGACGTCCTCTGGGGCCAACGTCCTGACTTTC. This codes for CASSSRDRTSSGANVLTF.

The J gene is TRBJ1-1, the V gene TRBV6-6; the D is unclear. The CDR3 spans 15 residues. V lost 0 bases and J lost 4, with 12 bases in between. The V gene's germline CDR1 is MNHNY and CDR2 SVGAGI (reference sequence). The chain's CDR3 is CASSYSQRVGTEAFF. The CDR3 DNA reads as TGTGCCAGCAGTTACTCACAGAGGGTTGGCACTGAAGCTTTCTTT.

This clone was recorded once. This sequence joins TRBV18 and TRBJ2-3; D gene unclear. The CDR3 covers 16 residues. The V gene lost 3 bases and the J gene lost 2 bases, with 15 bases spanning the gap. CDR1 is KGHSH and CDR2 is LQKENI in the germline V gene. The CDR3: CASSPTRHINTDTQYF. CDR3 in DNA: TGTGCCAGCTCACCCACCCGCCACATCAACACAGATACGCAGTATTTT.